Sequencing of this T cell receptor beta chain was carried out in a study of cytomegalovirus exposure and HLA in healthy donors. Study-wide context: Most genotyped donors, around four fifths of about 400, had Caucasian-associated genetic ancestry. Points from the study as a whole: Highly shared variants forming one cluster were likely a sequencing artifact. Indistinguishable V segments such as TRBV6-2 and TRBV6-3 were excluded. Later analysis demonstrated an association between a missense DCLRE1C variant and TCR beta V- and J-gene trimming.

This clone was seen once. The antigen remains unidentified. A multiplex PCR was run with 60 Vbeta primers and 13 Jbeta primers. Assay used: immunoSEQ multiplex PCR; TCRdb lists only in-frame clones, some missing. The table records approximately 40,000 clones, approximately 79% of them present only once. The CDR3 length is 17 residues. Trimming cost V 0 bases and J 0 bases; bases outside gene matches: 6. Germline V gene data show CDR1 as SGHRS and CDR2 as YFSETQ. V gene TRBV5-1 combines with J gene TRBJ2-1; 7 bases align to TRBD2. The origin of this receptor is a woman aged 18-29 years in good health and CMV-seropositive. What was sequenced was PBMCs. The DNA for the CDR3 is TGCGCCAGCAGCTTGGAAGCTAGCGGAAACTCCTACAATGAGCAGTTCTTC. It specifies CASSLEASGNSYNEQFF.